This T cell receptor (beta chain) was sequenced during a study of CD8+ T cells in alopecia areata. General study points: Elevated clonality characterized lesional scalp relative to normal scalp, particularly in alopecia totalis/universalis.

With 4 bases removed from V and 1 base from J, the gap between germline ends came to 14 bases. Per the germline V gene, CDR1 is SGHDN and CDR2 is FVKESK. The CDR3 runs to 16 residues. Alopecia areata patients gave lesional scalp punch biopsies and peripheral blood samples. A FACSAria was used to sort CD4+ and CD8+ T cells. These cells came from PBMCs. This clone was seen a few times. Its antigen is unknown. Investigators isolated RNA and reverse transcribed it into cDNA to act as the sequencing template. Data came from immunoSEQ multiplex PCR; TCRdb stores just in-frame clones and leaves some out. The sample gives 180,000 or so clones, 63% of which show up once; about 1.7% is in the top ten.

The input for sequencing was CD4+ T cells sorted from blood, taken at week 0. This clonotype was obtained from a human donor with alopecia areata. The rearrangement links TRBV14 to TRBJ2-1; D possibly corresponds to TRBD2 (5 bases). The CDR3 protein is CASSPLVGRSYNEQFF. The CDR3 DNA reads TGTGCCAGCAGCCCCCTTGTGGGGAGATCCTACAATGAGCAGTTCTTC.